The 17 T cell receptor beta chains below come from one sample, sequenced in a study of blood T cells in healthy people across ages (dated by TCRdb to between 2014 and 2016). The method behind the library was 5' RACE. Sequencer: Illumina HiSeq 2500. A second PCR of roughly 6 to 11 cycles was performed with a sample-barcoded 5' primer and a J-beta primer mix. Through fastp at Q25 and MiXCR, TCRdb rebuilt clones from the public reads, retaining in-frame beta chains. Every entry covers one CDR3 protein and lists the most common genes and DNA from its rows. Counted in this sample were under 2 million distinct CDR3 sequences; 30% to 40% of them appeared once. The top ten constitute about 10% of the sample. The sequenced sample consisted of blood. The source is a woman between 25 and 40 years old in good health.

A remark on this clonotype: One end of the junction does not line up with germline, which may come from a read error. The rearrangement uses TRBV9 and TRBJ2-3; D call uncertain. In germline, CDR1 is SGDLS, CDR2 YYNGEE. The CDR3 length is 16 residues. The DNA of the CDR3 is TGTACCAGCAGCCCACGCCCAGCCGGGAGCACAGATACGCAGTATTTT. Protein product: CTSSPRPAGSTDTQYF.

V is TRBV4-1 and J is TRBJ2-7; D uncertain. The CDR3 is 12 residues long. The ends were cut back, 0 bases at V and 5 bases at J, with 5 bases in the middle. CDR1 and CDR2 from the germline V gene are MGHRA and YSYEKL. The CDR3 region has the DNA TGCGCCAGCAGCCAAGATTACGACGAGCAGTACTTC. It yields the protein CASSQDYDEQYF.

This chain links TRBV2 with TRBJ2-7, with 7 bases matching TRBD1. This CDR3 contains 15 residues. V was clipped by 1 base and J by 2 bases; unmatched bases: 5. Germline V lookup: CDR1 SNHLY, CDR2 FYNNEI. CDR3 in DNA: TGTGCCAGCAGTGAAGTCCGGACAGGCACCTACGAGCAGTACTTC. Protein sequence: CASSEVRTGTYEQYF.

This clonotype was seen only a few times. CDR3 loop: CASSYSWQGGTDTQYF. CDR3 sequence (DNA): TGTGCCAGCAGTTACTCATGGCAGGGCGGCACAGATACGCAGTATTTT. This sequence joins TRBV6-2 or TRBV6-3 and TRBJ2-3; D perhaps matches TRBD1 (5 bases). V was pared by 0 bases and J by 1 base, with 11 bases between. The CDR3 has 16 amino acids. Germline values: CDR1 MNHEY, CDR2 SVGEGT.

For this clonotype: The junction differs from germline at one of its ends, possibly a read error. V gene TRBV5-1 combines with J gene TRBJ2-1; 8 bases are a match to TRBD1. Germline V gene data show CDR1 as SGHRS and CDR2 as YFSETQ. CDR3 length: 12 amino acids. CDR3 sequence: CAGSSRDREQFF. The CDR3 DNA is TGCGCCGGCAGCTCCCGGGACAGGGAGCAGTTCTTC.

The rearrangement joins TRBV12-3 or TRBV12-4 to TRBJ1-2; 10 nucleotides agree with TRBD1. V lost 5 bases to trimming and J lost 6 bases; unmatched junction nucleotides: 27. There are 21 residues in the CDR3. CDR3 amino acids: CASSDQPGQGKTGPKSHGYTF. DNA for the CDR3: TGTGCCAGCAGTGACCAACCGGGACAGGGGAAGACCGGTCCTAAAAGCCATGGCTACACCTTC.

The sample holds one count of this clonotype. One junction end disagrees with the germline gene, perhaps due to a read error. The V call is TRBV27, the J call TRBJ2-1; tentative D call: TRBD1 (5 bases). Germline CDR1 reads MNHEY; CDR2 reads SMNVEV (reference sequence). The CDR3 consists of 14 residues. The CDR3 here is CACSLGVGYNEQFF. CDR3 sequence (DNA): TGTGCCTGCAGCCTAGGGGTGGGCTACAATGAGCAGTTCTTC.

The chain is built from TRBV7-9 and TRBJ2-1, with TRBD1 identical over 10 bases. V shed 8 bases and J 0 bases; nucleotides not matched to a gene: 10. The germline V gene has CDR1 SEHNR and CDR2 FQNEAQ (reference sequence). There are 17 residues in the CDR3. The CDR3 DNA reads as TGTGCCAGCCCTCTAGGGACAGGGGTCTTCTCCTACAATGAGCAGTTCTTC. Translation gives CASPLGTGVFSYNEQFF.

CDR3 in amino acids: CASSSARPSLTGELFF. DNA for the CDR3: TGTGCCAGCAGCTCCGCACGTCCTAGCCTCACCGGGGAGCTGTTTTTT. The chain couples TRBV4-2 to TRBJ2-2; tentatively, D is TRBD2 (5 bases). The germline V gene has CDR1 LGHNA and CDR2 YNFKEQ. V was pared by 5 bases and J by 4 bases, with 17 bases between. The length of the CDR3 is 16 residues.

As concerns this clonotype: A read error may explain this, as a much larger clone is one base away. The V and J genes are TRBV20-1 and TRBJ2-1; possible D gene TRBD1, 5 bases. Germline assignment: CDR1 DFQATT and CDR2 SNEGSKA (reference sequence). The V end lost 4 bases, the J end lost 3 bases, and 16 bases lay between the germline ends. The CDR3 is 15 residues long. The CDR3 sequence is CSANPTVSFYNEQFF. The CDR3 coding sequence is TGCAGTGCTAACCCGACAGTGAGCTTCTACAATGAGCAGTTCTTC.

This chain joins TRBV20-1 and TRBJ2-7; D possibly matches TRBD1 or TRBD2 (5 bases each). Trimming removed 3 bases at V and 2 bases at J, with 17 bases between. CDR3 length: 15 amino acids. Germline CDR1 and CDR2: DFQATT and SNEGSKA (reference sequence). CDR3 loop: CSASKGTPGAYEQYF. For the CDR3, the DNA is TGCAGTGCTAGCAAAGGGACCCCGGGCGCCTACGAGCAGTACTTC.

V is TRBV20-1 and J is TRBJ1-1; no clear D gene. This CDR3 has 12 amino acids. Germline-derived CDR1 and CDR2 are DFQATT and SNEGSKA (reference sequence). V was shortened by 3 bases and J by 1 base, with 6 bases between the two germline ends. The CDR3 nucleotides read TGCAGTGCTAGTAGGGAGAACACTGAAGCTTTCTTT. As protein: CSASRENTEAFF.

This clonotype was seen more than once but under ten times. The chain joins TRBV3-1 to TRBJ2-5; D may correspond to TRBD1 or TRBD2 (5 bases each). The CDR3 is 15 residues long. Per the germline V gene, CDR1 is LGHDT and CDR2 is YNNKEL (reference sequence). Trimming cost V 3 bases and J 1 base, with 12 bases left between them. The CDR3: CASSHAGAVQETQYF. DNA of the CDR3: TGTGCCAGCAGCCATGCCGGGGCAGTCCAAGAGACCCAGTACTTC.

The chain recombines TRBV6-5 with TRBJ2-1; TRBD1 agrees at 7 bases. After removal of 5 bases from V and 7 bases from J, the junction contained 14 bases not matched to a gene. The CDR3 sequence is 16 residues long. Germline CDR1 reads MNHEY; CDR2 reads SVGAGI. The CDR3 region is CASSLSPLTGKNEQFF. CDR3 coding DNA: TGTGCCAGCAGTCTGAGCCCCTTGACAGGGAAGAATGAGCAGTTCTTC.

This clonotype was picked up many times. CDR3 region: CSVIQGAGYTF. For the CDR3, the DNA is TGCAGCGTTATACAGGGGGCTGGCTACACCTTC. The chain links TRBV29-1 to TRBJ1-2, with TRBD1 matching over 9 bases. Per germline, CDR1 SQVTM and CDR2 ANQGSEA. The V segment lost 5 bases and the J segment 7 bases; nucleotides outside the gene matches: 2. The CDR3 extends over 11 amino acids.

The chain employs TRBV5-1 and TRBJ2-5; 8 bases agree with TRBD2. This CDR3 comprises 16 residues. Trimming took 0 bases from V and 1 from J; bases not matched to a gene: 5. Germline CDR1 is SGHRS and CDR2 is YFSETQ. CDR3 protein: CASSLERGQGQETQYF. For the CDR3, the DNA is TGCGCCAGCAGCTTGGAGCGGGGGCAGGGCCAAGAGACCCAGTACTTC.

This clonotype occurred a few times. The genes are TRBV20-1 and TRBJ2-2; 7 bases match TRBD1. Looked up from germline, CDR1 is DFQATT and CDR2 is SNEGSKA (reference sequence). V lost 3 bases and J lost 1; bases outside the gene matches: 5. The CDR3 sequence is 15 residues long. The CDR3 loop is CSASDWDRNTGELFF. CDR3 coding DNA: TGCAGTGCTAGTGATTGGGACAGGAACACCGGGGAGCTGTTTTTT.